A single sample is the source of the 10 T cell receptor beta chains below, sequenced in a study of T cell responses to AZD1222 COVID-19 vaccine. Sequenced by immunoSEQ multiplex PCR; TCRdb stores in-frame clones only, minus some. The sample has 150,000 to 160,000 clones, 90% seen once. The source material was peripheral blood, sampled on day 0 of AZD1222 vaccination. Receptor source: an adult in good health.

This chain joins TRBV19 and TRBJ2-2; TRBD2 might be the D (6 bases). CDR1 LNHDA and CDR2 SQIVND come from the germline V gene (reference sequence). CDR3 length: 16 amino acids. V lost 6 bases and J 5 bases, leaving 19 bases between the germline ends. DNA for the CDR3: TGTGCCAGTAGCCCCTGGGGAGGAGAAAGGACCGGGGAGCTGTTTTTT. Protein sequence: CASSPWGGERTGELFF. The variable domain in full, with the rest retrieved from reference TRBV19 and TRBJ2-2, is DGGITQSPKYLFRKEGQNVTLSCEQNLNHDAMYWYRQDPGQGLRLIYYSQIVNDFQKGDIAEGYSVSREKKESFPLTVTSAQKNPTAFYLCASSPWGGERTGELFFGEGSRLTVL.

The gene calls are TRBV5-6 and TRBJ2-5, with a tentative D call TRBD2 (6 bases). The V gene's germline CDR1 is SGHDT and CDR2 YYEEEE. The CDR3 is 14 amino acids. Trimming left V 3 bases short and J 5 bases short, with 14 bases between. The CDR3: CASSWGGVSETQYF. DNA for the CDR3: TGTGCCAGCAGCTGGGGCGGGGTATCGGAGACCCAGTACTTC.

The rearrangement uses TRBV27 and TRBJ1-1; D unresolved. V shed 3 bases and J shed 1 base, with 9 bases lying between them. There are 14 residues in the CDR3. Germline V lookup: CDR1 MNHEY, CDR2 SMNVEV (reference sequence). The CDR3 DNA is TGTGCCAGCAGTTTCCTCGGCAAGAACACTGAAGCTTTCTTT. This encodes CASSFLGKNTEAFF.

As concerns this clone: Different DNA sequences within this sample yield the same CDR3. J is TRBJ1-3 and V is TRBV7-9; no firm D call. This CDR3 comprises 13 residues. Germline V gene lookup returns CDR1 SEHNR and CDR2 FQNEAQ (reference sequence). V lost 1 base to trimming and J lost 4 bases, with 5 bases between them. In DNA form, the CDR3 reads TGTGCCAGCAGCTTAGGCGGGGGAAACACCATATATTTT. This translates into CASSLGGGNTIYF.

This clone was observed a single time. This rearrangement joins TRBV5-1 to TRBJ2-3, with 7 bases matching TRBD1. The CDR3 runs 15 residues. Germline V gene lookup returns CDR1 SGHRS and CDR2 YFSETQ. V trimming: 5 bases; J trimming: 0 bases; junction bases outside the gene matches: 6. The CDR3 DNA is TGCGCCAGCAGTCGAAGGGGGCCTAGCACAGATACGCAGTATTTT. This codes for CASSRRGPSTDTQYF.

The V and J genes are TRBV5-5 and TRBJ1-5; possible D gene TRBD1, 5 bases. The CDR3 sequence is 13 residues long. The V end lost 1 base, the J end lost 7 bases, and 9 bases lay between the germline ends. In germline, CDR1 is SGHKS, CDR2 YYEKEE (reference sequence). In nucleotides, the CDR3 is TGTGCCAGCAGCTTGCCGGGGCTACAGCCCCAGCATTTT. It codes for CASSLPGLQPQHF.

The chain recombines TRBV19 with TRBJ2-7; TRBD1 aligns across 8 bases. This CDR3 comprises 15 residues. The V gene's germline CDR1 is LNHDA and CDR2 SQIVND (reference sequence). V lost 3 bases, J lost 2 bases, and 6 bases stayed unmatched. The DNA of the CDR3 is TGTGCCAGTAGTATCTCCGGGACAGGAGCCTACGAGCAGTACTTC. It specifies CASSISGTGAYEQYF.

This chain uses TRBV6-2 or TRBV6-3 with TRBJ1-2; TRBD1 agrees at 11 bases. The CDR3 has 18 residues. Germline lookup yields CDR1 MNHEY and CDR2 SVGEGT. With V trimmed by 0 bases and J by 8 bases, 14 bases remained unmatched. Here the CDR3 DNA reads TGTGCCAGCAGTTACTCGAACTGGGACAGGGGGTACCTCAGCGGCTACACCTTC. This sequence encodes CASSYSNWDRGYLSGYTF.

The rearrangement joins TRBV12-5 to TRBJ2-7; TRBD2 agrees at 11 bases. The CDR3 loop spans 17 amino acids. Losses at the gene ends were 0 bases for V and 6 bases for J; bases not matched to a gene: 10. Per the germline V gene, CDR1 is LGHNT and CDR2 is FRNRAP. CDR3 in DNA: TGTGCTAGTGGTTTGGTAATAGCGGGAGGGCCCTTCGGCGAGCAGTACTTC. Its translation is CASGLVIAGGPFGEQYF.

The CDR3 region is CASSPPAGLAGYDTQYF. The CDR3 DNA sequence: TGTGCCAGCAGTCCCCCGGCGGGACTAGCGGGATATGATACGCAGTATTTT. The gene calls are TRBV7-9 and TRBJ2-3, with 13 positions matching TRBD2. The CDR3 loop spans 17 amino acids. Germline assignment: CDR1 SEHNR and CDR2 FQNEAQ (reference sequence). The trim removed 6 bases at V and 6 bases at J, leaving 12 bases unmatched.